This T cell receptor (beta chain) stems from a study of monozygotic twins with inflammatory bowel disease. Researchers generated cDNA in eight separate reactions per sample. Through template switching, UMIs that included a 6-nucleotide sample barcode were added. TCRdb derives one entry per CDR3 protein from the 5' RACE reads, leaving out DNA. The sample has approximately 40,000 distinct CDR3 sequences, and its top ten clones hold 5.3%. The blood volume drawn from each donor was around 2.6 ml. Study-wide findings and caveats: Using the inverse Simpson index, IBD patients had lower TCRbeta diversity than healthy co-twins.

As concerns this clonotype: Its antigen remains unknown.

Sequencing was done on a sample of blood. The source is a human donor with ulcerative colitis or Crohn's disease, or a healthy co-twin of an affected twin (not recorded which).

The CDR3 sequence: CAWRGRQSGNTIYF. This sequence joins TRBV30 and TRBJ1-3. This CDR3 has 14 residues. Germline lookup yields CDR1 GTSNPN and CDR2 SVGIG (reference sequence). Full variable domain (remainder filled in from reference TRBV30 and TRBJ1-3): SQTIHQWPATLVQPVGSPLSLECTVEGTSNPNLYWYRQAAGRGLQLLFYSVGIGQISSEVPQNLSASRPQDRQFILSSKKLLLSDSGFYLCAWRGRQSGNTIYFGEGSWLTVV.